The T cell receptor (beta chain) described here comes from a study of shared clonotypes between healthy human individuals (dated by TCRdb to 2018 to 2020). About the full investigation: The cohort comprised a couple of women and three men aged 18 to 49 years. For each donor, three plates each were used for CD4 naive and CD4 memory, two plates were used for CD8 naive, and one plate was used for CD8 memory. Blood TCR repertoires of roughly five healthy adults were deeply sequenced to estimate repertoire size and the extent of clonotype sharing between individuals. To increase sequencing depth and limit assay-specific biases, different laboratories used diverse techniques to prepare libraries and sequence TCR repertoires. Each donor's leukapheresis produced roughly between roughly 0.85 and 10 billion PBMCs. General conclusions and limits of the study: Based on pairwise subsampling, the degree of clonotype sharing among donors was expected to be affected by sequencing depth. Because the study included a small number of donors, the genetic and exposure-history diversity represented was limited. Even with the large sequencing depth, rarefaction of the sorted-subset datasets indicated that sequencing was incomplete. Clonotypes shared by all four sorted-subset donors showed higher generation probabilities than non-shared clonotypes. Across four donors, approximately 4.9% of naive CD4, roughly 3.5% of naive CD8, 2% to 2.5% of memory CD4, and roughly 0.41% of memory CD8 clonotypes were shared. Sampling was restricted to blood, and TCR repertoires in tissue are likely to differ from TCR repertoires in blood. Naive subsets generally had larger estimated clonotype richness than memory subsets.

Using the deep immunoSEQ assay, multiplex PCR amplified TCR CDR3 regions from genomic DNA. Extracted genomic DNA from each cell subset was distributed evenly across all wells of several immunoSEQ 96-well plates, and each plate was treated as a replicate. For sorted subsets, roughly 200 ng of genomic DNA, equivalent to about 30,000 T cell genomes, went into each replicate PCR. Purified libraries were measured with a Qubit 3.0 fluorometer, size-checked on a Bioanalyzer 2100, and measured again with the KAPA Library Quantification kit. Every immunoSEQ 96-well plate was sequenced on a separate single-read 150-cycle Illumina NextSeq 550 flow cell. In the original analysis: Because the immunoSEQ output held only junctional sequences and lacked quality scores, the filtering could not match the filtering applied to full-length reads. To assign V/J genes and CDR3, sequences were annotated against IMGT germline references using PyIR, a Python wrapper for IgBLAST v1.9. Reads with weak V/J assignments (E-value above 1e-6), missing CDR3, stop codons, out-of-frame junctions, or ambiguous translated residues were removed. V3J clonotypes were defined by identical inferred V gene, J gene, and CDR3 amino acid sequence. The percentage overlap between two repertoires was calculated by dividing the number of shared unique clonotypes by the size of the smaller repertoire. RTK rarefaction, the Chao1 estimator, and Recon v2.1 estimates of unobserved clonotypes were used to assess repertoire richness. For all TCRbeta clonotypes obtained by the gDNA method from several donors, generation probabilities were computed with OLGA. TCRdb provides this immuneACCESS table in a form limited to in-frame rearrangements. Some clones are lacking; in checked studies, under half of them reflect an unresolved V gene, and why the rest are absent is not known. That table supplies the V and J calls and clone size; D and trimming were determined from the DNA. This sample gives 2 million to 3 million clones in total; 90% to 95% of them show up just once. The ten largest account for more than 0.35% of the sample.

Healthy HIV-negative adults with no recently reported acute infections or vaccinations were included as donors. Only Caucasian adults living in Nashville, Tennessee, USA were represented among the donors. Magnetic negative selection was used to enrich CD4+ T cells, after which naive cells were positively selected on CD45RA and the negative fraction became the memory subset. Blood was collected by leukapheresis, and PBMCs were isolated by Ficoll-Histopaque density gradient centrifugation and then cryopreserved in liquid nitrogen vapor phase. Analytical flow cytometry was used to check the purity and quantity of each magnetically sorted T cell population. Each sorted fraction had its genomic DNA isolated and then quantified by UV absorbance on a Nanodrop 2000c. CDR1 is given as MGHRA and CDR2 as YSYEKL, both from the germline V gene. Spanning cysteine to phenylalanine, the CDR3 consists of 16 amino acids. Of all the DNA, just the CDR3 is kept, 48 bases in frame from base 1. V is cut by 0 bases and J by 0 bases, and the space between the germline ends is 10 bases.

About this clone: Which antigen it targets is not known. No much larger clone is present one base from it, and per-base qualities are unavailable.

This chain is built from TRBV4-1 and TRBJ2-3, with the D segment identity uncertain. Sequenced material: naive CD4+ T cells from PBMCs. In light of the paper, this sample's cell subset or site label describes: CD45RA+ positively selected. This sequence was found in a man aged 18 to 35 in good health. Some clones in this sample may be carry-over from other donors' samples. The DNA sequence is as follows: TGCGCCAGCAGCCAAGAAGGCCCCCCTAGCACAGATACGCAGTATTTT. The encoded protein is CASSQEGPPSTDTQYF.